A selection of T cell receptor beta chains follows, all from one sample in a study of cytomegalovirus exposure and HLA in healthy donors. The method was immunoSEQ multiplex PCR; TCRdb's version includes in-frame clones alone and lacks a portion of them. The sample has about 160,000 clones, roughly 84% seen once. Specimen: PBMCs. The receptor source for this set is a boy aged 2 to 9 in good health and CMV-seronegative. The CDR3 runs from the conserved cysteine through the conserved F or W. A D gene is named only where the DNA matches it firmly. Clone size is stated in some rows and not others, as once, few, many or a class when expanded.

j_call: TRBJ2-1; v_call: TRBV9; clone_size: -; d_call: -; cdr3_nt: TGTGCCAGCAGCGTATCGGAGGCCCCCTCCTACAATGAGCAGTTCTTC; cdr3_aa: CASSVSEAPSYNEQFF
j_call: TRBJ1-5; v_call: TRBV6-6; clone_size: once; d_call: -; cdr3_nt: TGTGCCAGCAGCCGTCAGGGCAATAGCAATCAGCCCCAGCATTTT; cdr3_aa: CASSRQGNSNQPQHF
j_call: TRBJ1-5; v_call: TRBV12-5; clone_size: -; d_call: -; cdr3_nt: TGTGCTAGTGGTTTGGTAGGCAGGGGTGGGCAGCCCCAGCATTTT; cdr3_aa: CASGLVGRGGQPQHF
j_call: TRBJ2-7; v_call: TRBV7-9; clone_size: -; d_call: TRBD1; cdr3_nt: TGTGCCAGCAGCTTAGAGGTGTTCAAGAGACAGGGGATCTACGAGCAGTACTTC; cdr3_aa: CASSLEVFKRQGIYEQYF
j_call: TRBJ2-1; v_call: TRBV7-9; clone_size: -; d_call: -; cdr3_nt: TGTGCCAGCAGCTTAGGTTTGAGGGACAATGAGCAGTTCTTC; cdr3_aa: CASSLGLRDNEQFF
j_call: TRBJ2-3; v_call: TRBV9; clone_size: -; d_call: TRBD1; cdr3_nt: TGTGCCAGCAGCGCAAGACAGGGGACAGATACGCAGTATTTT; cdr3_aa: CASSARQGTDTQYF
j_call: TRBJ2-5; v_call: TRBV2; clone_size: -; d_call: -; cdr3_nt: TGTGCCAGCAGTGAAGATTCGCGGGGCGAAAGCGAGACCCAGTACTTC; cdr3_aa: CASSEDSRGESETQYF
j_call: TRBJ2-7; v_call: TRBV7-9; clone_size: -; d_call: TRBD2; cdr3_nt: TGTGCCAGCAGCTTTCTAGCGGGAGGTAACGAGCAGTACTTC; cdr3_aa: CASSFLAGGNEQYF
j_call: TRBJ1-4; v_call: TRBV2; clone_size: -; d_call: TRBD1; cdr3_nt: TGTGCCAGCATAGGGACAGTGGGTGAAAAACTGTTTTTT; cdr3_aa: CASIGTVGEKLFF
j_call: TRBJ2-7; v_call: TRBV27; clone_size: -; d_call: -; cdr3_nt: TGTGCCAGCAGTTTGACAGGTTATCGCTACGAGCAGTACTTC; cdr3_aa: CASSLTGYRYEQYF
j_call: TRBJ2-7; v_call: TRBV29-1; clone_size: once; d_call: -; cdr3_nt: TGCAGCGTTGCTATCCTGACAGAGGAGAACGAGCAGTACTTC; cdr3_aa: CSVAILTEENEQYF
j_call: TRBJ1-2; v_call: TRBV28; clone_size: -; d_call: -; cdr3_nt: TGTGCCAGCAGTCCATACAGGGCTGGCTACACCTTC; cdr3_aa: CASSPYRAGYTF
j_call: TRBJ2-1; v_call: TRBV5-1; clone_size: -; d_call: TRBD2; cdr3_nt: TGCGCCAGCAGAGAGGGACTAGCGGGAAGTTTTAGAATTTCTTACAATGAGCAGTTCTTC; cdr3_aa: CASREGLAGSFRISYNEQFF
j_call: TRBJ2-7; v_call: TRBV6-5; clone_size: once; d_call: -; cdr3_nt: TGTGCCAGCAGTTACGGCAGATCCGCCTACGAGCAGTACTTC; cdr3_aa: CASSYGRSAYEQYF
j_call: TRBJ2-5; v_call: TRBV6-1; clone_size: -; d_call: TRBD1; cdr3_nt: TGTGCCAGCAGGATGGGACAGGGGATTGGGACCCAGTACTTC; cdr3_aa: CASRMGQGIGTQYF
j_call: TRBJ2-3; v_call: TRBV10-1; clone_size: -; d_call: TRBD2; cdr3_nt: TGCGCCAGCAGTGAGTCGACTAGCCCAGATACGCAGTATTTT; cdr3_aa: CASSESTSPDTQYF